The present T cell receptor beta chain was sequenced within a study of graft-versus-host responses after intestinal transplantation. Study details: All recipients got anti-thymocyte globulin induction, then tacrolimus and steroids for 2 to 3 years.

Trimming took 5 bases from V and 6 from J; bases not matched to a gene: 13. CDR3 length: 17 amino acids. Germline V gene data show CDR1 as SEHNR and CDR2 as FQNEAQ (reference sequence). Assay: immunoSEQ multiplex PCR; the TCRdb copy retains only in-frame clones and omits some. The sample has about 97,000 clones; 90% to 95% are singletons. With regard to this clone: Its antigen is as yet unknown.

V is TRBV7-9 and J is TRBJ1-6; 7 bases are shared with TRBD1. The specimen comprised unstimulated CD4+ T cells sorted from spleen or lymph node cells, sampled before transplant. This sequence was found in a human donor who was the organ donor for an intestinal transplant. The CDR3 bases are TGTGCCAGCAGCGACCAACAGGGGCGGCTTGGTAATTCACCCCTCCACTTT. Translation: CASSDQQGRLGNSPLHF.